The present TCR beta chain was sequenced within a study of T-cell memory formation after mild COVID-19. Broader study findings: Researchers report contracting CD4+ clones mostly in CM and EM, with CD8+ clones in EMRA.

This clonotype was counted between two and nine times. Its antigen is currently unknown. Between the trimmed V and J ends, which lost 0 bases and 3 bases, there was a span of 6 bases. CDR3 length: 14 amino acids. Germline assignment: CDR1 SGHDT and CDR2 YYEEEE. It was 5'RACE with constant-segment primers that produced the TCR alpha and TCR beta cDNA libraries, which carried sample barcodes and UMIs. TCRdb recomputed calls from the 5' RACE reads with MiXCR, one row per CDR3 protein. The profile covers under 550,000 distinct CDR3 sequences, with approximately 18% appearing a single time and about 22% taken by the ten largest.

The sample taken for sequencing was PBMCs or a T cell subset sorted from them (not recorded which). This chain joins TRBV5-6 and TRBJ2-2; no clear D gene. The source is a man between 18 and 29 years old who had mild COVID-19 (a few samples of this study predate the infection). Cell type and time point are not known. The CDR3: CASSLVQYTGELFF. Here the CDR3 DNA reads TGTGCCAGCAGCTTGGTACAGTACACCGGGGAGCTGTTTTTT. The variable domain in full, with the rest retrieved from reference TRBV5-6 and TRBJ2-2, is DAGVTQSPTHLIKTRGQQVTLRCSPKSGHDTVSWYQQALGQGPQFIFQYYEEEERQRGNFPDRFSGHQFPNYSSELNVNALLLGDSALYLCASSLVQYTGELFFGEGSRLTVL.